Presented here are 26 T cell receptor beta chains from one specimen sequenced in a study of early T cells in non-severe SARS-CoV-2 infection. TCRdb re-called the 5' RACE reads with MiXCR, one entry per CDR3 protein. The data show more than 90,000 distinct CDR3 sequences, with around 13% seen just once and under 2.5% held by the top ten. Sequencing was carried out using whole blood. Source of these receptors: an adult who was a healthcare worker with PCR-confirmed SARS-CoV-2 infection or an uninfected control (not recorded which).

This clonotype was recorded many times. CDR3 amino acids: CASSIRASRRPTLNEQFF. The CDR3 DNA reads TGTGCCAGCAGCATCCGGGCGAGTCGGCGGCCTACACTGAATGAGCAGTTCTTC. The V call is TRBV7-8, the J call TRBJ2-1; D unclear. The ends were cut back, 5 bases at V and 7 bases at J, with 27 bases in the middle. The CDR3 runs to 18 residues. CDR1 and CDR2 from the germline V gene are SGHVS and FQNEAQ.

The genes are TRBV9 and TRBJ2-2; D uncertain. Trimming shortened V by 2 bases and J by 4 bases, and 6 bases separated the two germline ends. CDR3 length: 13 amino acids. Germline-derived CDR1 and CDR2 are SGDLS and YYNGEE. As DNA, the CDR3 is TGTGCCAGCAGCGTCGGACGCACCGGGGAGCTGTTTTTT. Protein sequence: CASSVGRTGELFF.

The table lists this clonotype with a few counts. CDR3 protein: CSVDGQSSGGEQFF. For the CDR3, the DNA is TGCAGCGTTGACGGGCAGAGTAGCGGGGGTGAGCAGTTCTTC. The J gene is TRBJ2-1, the V gene TRBV29-1; 9 bases fit TRBD2. V dropped 3 bases and J dropped 9; count of bases not matched to a gene: 9. The CDR3 has 14 residues. Germline CDR1 SQVTM, CDR2 ANQGSEA.

Ten or more counts support this clonotype. The chain carries TRBV5-5 and TRBJ1-5; D possibly corresponds to TRBD1 (5 bases). The CDR3 has 15 residues. The germline V and J ends were trimmed by 4 bases and 4 bases, with 15 bases remaining between them. Looked up from germline, CDR1 is SGHKS and CDR2 is YYEKEE (reference sequence). CDR3 region: CASSGGPYPNQPQHF. The DNA for the CDR3 is TGTGCCAGCAGCGGGGGACCGTACCCAAATCAGCCCCAGCATTTT. Looking up the rest from reference TRBV5-5 and TRBJ1-5 gives the full variable domain: DAGVTQSPTHLIKTRGQQVTLRCSPISGHKSVSWYQQVLGQGPQFIFQYYEKEERGRGNFPDRFSARQFPNYSSELNVNALLLGDSALYLCASSGGPYPNQPQHFGDGTRLSIL.

This rearrangement joins TRBV7-6 to TRBJ1-1, with TRBD1 as a possible D gene (5 bases). This CDR3 spans 12 amino acids. V lost 4 bases and J lost 5, with 8 bases in between. Germline values: CDR1 SGHVS, CDR2 FNYEAQ. The CDR3 reads CASSSPGTEAFF. CDR3 sequence (DNA): TGTGCCAGCAGCTCGCCAGGGACTGAAGCTTTCTTT.

A few counts support this clonotype. This chain connects TRBV4-1 to TRBJ2-1, with 9 bases identical to TRBD2. CDR1 is MGHRA and CDR2 is YSYEKL in the germline V gene. V shed 3 bases and J 0 bases; nucleotides not matched to a gene: 3. CDR3 length equals 16 residues. CDR3 region: CASSQGTSPSYNEQFF. Written as DNA, the CDR3 is TGCGCCAGCAGCCAGGGGACTAGCCCCTCCTACAATGAGCAGTTCTTC.

Many counts were recorded for this clonotype. V and J are TRBV7-4 and TRBJ1-4, with TRBD1 matching over 11 bases. The ends lost 5 bases at V and 16 bases at J; junction bases unmatched: 15. Germline values: CDR1 SGHVT, CDR2 SQSDAQ. The CDR3 runs to 15 residues. CDR3 residues: CASSPLGQGVPTEFF. The CDR3 DNA is TGTGCCAGCAGCCCGTTGGGACAGGGGGTCCCGACGGAGTTTTTT.

This clonotype was counted ten times or more. The J gene is TRBJ2-7, the V gene TRBV12-3 or TRBV12-4; D not resolved. V was trimmed by 6 bases and J by 3 bases, leaving 12 bases between them. The CDR3 is 13 amino acids. The CDR3 DNA sequence: TGTGCCAGCAGGAGATCCAGTGTCTACGAGCAGTACTTC. Its translation: CASRRSSVYEQYF.

This clonotype has ten or more counts. The chain is built from TRBV6-6 and TRBJ1-5; D not certain. With 2 bases removed from V and 0 bases from J, the gap between germline ends came to 5 bases. The V gene's germline CDR1 is MNHNY and CDR2 SVGAGI (reference sequence). CDR3 length: 14 amino acids. CDR3 in DNA: TGTGCCAGCAGTTACGGGCTTAGCAATCAGCCCCAGCATTTT. Residues: CASSYGLSNQPQHF.

The chain carries TRBV11-1 and TRBJ2-7; the D is unclear. The germline V and J ends were trimmed by 0 bases and 2 bases, with 8 bases remaining between them. Germline V gene lookup returns CDR1 SGHAT and CDR2 FQDESV (reference sequence). The CDR3 is made up of 14 amino acids. CDR3 amino acids: CASSLALGPYEQYF. The CDR3 DNA sequence: TGTGCCAGCAGCTTAGCGCTGGGCCCCTACGAGCAGTACTTC.

This clonotype was seen only a few times. J is TRBJ1-5 and V is TRBV6-6; D is possibly TRBD1 (6 bases). The CDR3 totals 15 residues. Germline-derived CDR1 and CDR2 are MNHNY and SVGAGI (reference sequence). V lost 4 bases to trimming and J lost 3 bases, with 13 bases between them. The CDR3 here is CASSFQGSFNQPQHF. The CDR3 DNA sequence: TGTGCCAGCAGTTTCCAGGGGAGTTTCAATCAGCCCCAGCATTTT.

There are a few counts of this clonotype. V and J are TRBV28 and TRBJ2-7; D possibly corresponds to TRBD1 (6 bases). Germline CDR1 MDHEN, CDR2 SYDVKM. The CDR3 loop spans 12 amino acids. V lost 8 bases to trimming and J lost 3 bases, with 11 bases between them. CDR3 sequence (DNA): TGTGCCAGCGGTGACAGGCACTACGAGCAGTACTTC. It is translated as CASGDRHYEQYF.

In this sample, this clonotype turned up many times. The chain recombines TRBV5-4 with TRBJ2-2; 9 bases map to TRBD2. The CDR3 extends over 15 amino acids. J lost 5 bases, V lost 4 bases, and 6 bases had no gene match. CDR1 is SGHNT, CDR2 YYREEE, per germline (reference sequence). CDR3 in DNA: TGTGCCAGCAGCCCGCGGGGGGGTAGAACCGGGGAGCTGTTTTTT. It is translated as CASSPRGGRTGELFF. Full variable domain (remainder filled in from reference TRBV5-4 and TRBJ2-2): ETGVTQSPTHLIKTRGQQVTLRCSSQSGHNTVSWYQQALGQGPQFIFQYYREEENGRGNFPPRFSGLQFPNYSSELNVNALELDDSALYLCASSPRGGRTGELFFGEGSRLTVL.

This clonotype was recorded at least ten times. The V gene is TRBV4-1, the J gene TRBJ1-5; possibly TRBD1 for D (5 bases). V dropped 1 base and J dropped 4 bases, with 17 bases sitting between them. The length of the CDR3 is 17 residues. Germline CDR1 reads MGHRA; CDR2 reads YSYEKL. The CDR3 DNA follows: TGCGCCAGCAGCCAAGTTGGTCGTTTCGGGGGGAATCAGCCCCAGCATTTT. Its translation: CASSQVGRFGGNQPQHF.

The rearrangement joins TRBV5-1 to TRBJ2-1; D unclear. Deletions cut 3 bases from V and 8 bases from J, with 9 bases between. Per the germline V gene, CDR1 is SGHRS and CDR2 is YFSETQ. This CDR3 comprises 12 residues. The CDR3, as DNA: TGCGCCAGCAGCTCCAGCATCGATGAGCAGTTCTTC. Translating gives CASSSSIDEQFF. Complete variable domain (other parts from reference TRBV5-1 and TRBJ2-1): KAGVTQTPRYLIKTRGQQVTLSCSPISGHRSVSWYQQTPGQGLQFLFEYFSETQRNKGNFPGRFSGRQFSNSRSEMNVSTLELGDSALYLCASSSSIDEQFFGPGTRLTVL.

Many counts were recorded for this clonotype. This sequence joins TRBV6-2 or TRBV6-3 and TRBJ2-2; 10 bases align to TRBD2. The CDR3 runs to 18 residues. Germline V CDR1 and CDR2: MNHEY, SVGEGT. V shed 6 bases, J shed 5 bases, and the junction held 15 bases outside the gene matches. The CDR3 protein is CASSPALLAGEGTGELFF. In nucleotides, the CDR3 is TGTGCCAGCAGCCCCGCGTTGCTAGCGGGGGAAGGTACCGGGGAGCTGTTTTTT.

This clonotype was counted at least ten times. The chain combines TRBV6-5 with TRBJ2-3, with D maybe TRBD2 (5 bases). The V end was cut by 4 bases, the J end by 4 bases, with 9 bases between. The germline CDR1 and CDR2 sequences are MNHEY and SVGAGI. The CDR3 is 13 amino acids. The CDR3 sequence: CASSLLASDTQYF. The CDR3 nucleotides are TGTGCCAGCAGTTTGCTAGCCTCAGATACGCAGTATTTT.

Concerning this clonotype: This may come from a read error, since a much larger clone is one base off. V gene TRBV13 combines with J gene TRBJ2-7; a weak D match, TRBD2 (5 bases). Germline CDR1 reads PRHDT; CDR2 reads FYEKMQ (reference sequence). Trimming stripped 8 bases from V and 1 base from J, with 15 bases between. The CDR3 consists of 14 residues. As DNA, the CDR3 is TGTGCCAGCGGTTGGAGGACGACATCCTACGAGCAGTACTTC. This gives the protein CASGWRTTSYEQYF.

This clonotype occurred many times. The V call is TRBV28, the J call TRBJ1-2; D is ambiguous. The V end lost 2 bases, the J end lost 4 bases, and 5 bases lay between the germline ends. Germline V lookup: CDR1 MDHEN, CDR2 SYDVKM. This CDR3 has 12 residues. The CDR3 here is CASSLVSYGYTF. The CDR3 region has the DNA TGTGCCAGCAGTTTAGTCTCCTATGGCTACACCTTC.

The chain uses TRBV20-1 and TRBJ2-1; D is unclear. The CDR3 is 13 amino acids. Per the germline V gene, CDR1 is DFQATT and CDR2 is SNEGSKA (reference sequence). The V and J ends lost 8 bases and 0 bases respectively, with 11 bases between them. Here the CDR3 reads CSPRSASYNEQFF. The CDR3 nucleotides are TGCAGTCCCCGGTCTGCCTCCTACAATGAGCAGTTCTTC.

The rearrangement joins TRBV20-1 to TRBJ1-4; possible D gene TRBD1, 6 bases. CDR1 and CDR2 (germline): DFQATT, SNEGSKA (reference sequence). Trimming removed 0 bases at V and 8 bases at J, with 7 bases between. The CDR3 length is 12 residues. The CDR3 DNA reads TGCAGTGCTAGAGAGGGGGGCGAAAAACTGTTTTTT. This encodes CSAREGGEKLFF.

This clonotype has more than one count but fewer than ten. This chain links TRBV18 with TRBJ2-7; no firm D call. Trimming took 4 bases from V and 6 from J, leaving 19 bases between them. The CDR3 covers 15 residues. Germline V gene sequence: CDR1 KGHSH, CDR2 LQKENI. Written as DNA, the CDR3 is TGTGCCAGCTCACGTAAGGTCCTGATGGAAGGCGAGCAGTACTTC. Amino acids: CASSRKVLMEGEQYF.

This clonotype has ten or more counts. The rearrangement joins TRBV5-4 to TRBJ2-3; D remains unclear. CDR1 and CDR2 (germline): SGHNT, YYREEE (reference sequence). This CDR3 is built from 13 residues. V was clipped by 0 bases and J by 1 base, with 3 bases between them. The CDR3 sequence: CASSLEGTDTQYF. CDR3 nucleotides: TGTGCCAGCAGCTTGGAAGGCACAGATACGCAGTATTTT.

The sample holds a few counts of this clonotype. CDR3 residues: CASSQRTSNEQFF. The CDR3 nucleotides read TGTGCCAGCAGCCAACGGACTAGCAATGAGCAGTTCTTC. The V call is TRBV3-1, the J call TRBJ2-1; TRBD2 aligns across 7 bases. In germline, CDR1 is LGHDT, CDR2 YNNKEL (reference sequence). The CDR3 has 13 residues. The V and J ends lost 2 bases and 6 bases, in that order; junction bases with no gene match: 1.

CDR3 sequence reads: CASSIRGRRYNEQFF. In DNA, the CDR3 is TGTGCCAGCAGCATCCGGGGCCGCCGATACAATGAGCAGTTCTTC. The chain has TRBV5-8 and TRBJ2-1; the D gene could be TRBD1 or TRBD2 (5 bases each). The CDR3 is made up of 15 amino acids. Trimming pared 4 bases from V and 4 bases from J, leaving 15 bases between. Germline values: CDR1 SGHTS, CDR2 YDEGEE.

In its sample, this clonotype was seen many times. This sequence joins TRBV3-1 and TRBJ2-7; maybe TRBD2 (7 bases). The V gene lost 0 bases and the J gene lost 4 bases, with 19 bases spanning the gap. Germline loops: CDR1 LGHDT, CDR2 YNNKEL (reference sequence). The CDR3 contains 17 residues. Here the CDR3 DNA reads TGTGCCAGCAGCCAAGATCCTGGGTTGGGGGGGCCGTACGAGCAGTACTTC. This sequence encodes CASSQDPGLGGPYEQYF.